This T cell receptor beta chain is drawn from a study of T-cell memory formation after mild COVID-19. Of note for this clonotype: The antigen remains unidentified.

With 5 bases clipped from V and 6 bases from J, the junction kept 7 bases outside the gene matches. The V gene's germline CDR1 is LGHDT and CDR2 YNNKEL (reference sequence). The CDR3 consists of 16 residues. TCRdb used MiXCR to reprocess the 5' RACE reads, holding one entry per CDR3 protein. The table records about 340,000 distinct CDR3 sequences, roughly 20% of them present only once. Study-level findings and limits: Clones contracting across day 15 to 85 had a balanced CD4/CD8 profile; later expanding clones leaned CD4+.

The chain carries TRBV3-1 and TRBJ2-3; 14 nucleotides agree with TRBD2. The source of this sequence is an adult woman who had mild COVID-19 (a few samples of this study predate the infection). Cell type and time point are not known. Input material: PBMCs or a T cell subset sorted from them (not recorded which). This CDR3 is CASSEGTSGSWDTQYF. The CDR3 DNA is TGTGCCAGCAGCGAAGGGACTAGCGGGAGTTGGGATACGCAGTATTTT.